This T cell receptor (beta chain) comes out of a study of response to subunit inactivated influenza vaccine. Broader study findings: New T cells are recruited in small numbers by each seasonal influenza vaccination, according to the authors' suggestion.

This clonotype was observed a few times. Its antigen remains unknown. V was pared by 2 bases and J by 1 base, with 6 bases of the junction left unmatched. The CDR3 sequence is 16 residues long. The germline gives CDR1 SGHRS, CDR2 YFSETQ. A single record per CDR3 protein comes from TCRdb applying MiXCR to the RT-PCR reads. The table includes 500,000 to 600,000 distinct CDR3 sequences, approximately 14% detected once. The TCR was taken from a middle-aged man who received an inactivated influenza vaccine. This chain joins TRBV5-1 and TRBJ2-7, with 10 bases matching TRBD1. Sample: PBMCs from blood, taken about 13 days after vaccination. The CDR3 protein is CASSFGGQGVSYEQYF. CDR3 bases: TGCGCCAGCAGCTTTGGCGGACAGGGGGTGTCCTACGAGCAGTACTTC.